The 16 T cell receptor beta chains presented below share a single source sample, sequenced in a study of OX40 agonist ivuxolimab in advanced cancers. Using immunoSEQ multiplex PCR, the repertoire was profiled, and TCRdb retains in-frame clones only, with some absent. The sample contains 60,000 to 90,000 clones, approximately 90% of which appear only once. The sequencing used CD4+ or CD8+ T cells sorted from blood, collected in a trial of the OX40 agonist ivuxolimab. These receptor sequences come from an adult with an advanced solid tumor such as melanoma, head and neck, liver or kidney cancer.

The CDR3 here is CASSETMDYGYTF. The CDR3 nucleotides are TGTGCCAGCTCGGAAACCATGGACTATGGCTACACCTTC. The chain joins TRBV18 to TRBJ1-2; D ambiguous. Trimming removed 6 bases at V and 3 bases at J, with 11 bases between. CDR1 and CDR2 from the germline V gene are KGHSH and LQKENI. The CDR3 consists of 13 residues.

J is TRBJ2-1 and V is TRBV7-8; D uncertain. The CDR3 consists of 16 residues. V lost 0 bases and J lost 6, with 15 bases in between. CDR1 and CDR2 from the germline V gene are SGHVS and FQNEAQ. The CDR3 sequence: CASSLAGLGGFNEQFF. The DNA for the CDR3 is TGTGCCAGCAGCTTAGCTGGTCTAGGCGGCTTCAATGAGCAGTTCTTC.

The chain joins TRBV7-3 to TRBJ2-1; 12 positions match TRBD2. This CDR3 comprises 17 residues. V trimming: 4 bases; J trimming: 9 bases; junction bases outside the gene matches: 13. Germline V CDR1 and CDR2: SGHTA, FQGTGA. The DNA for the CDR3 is TGTGCCAGCAGCTCCGCACTAGCGGGGGGCCGGGGTGGTGAGCAGTTCTTC. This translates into CASSSALAGGRGGEQFF.

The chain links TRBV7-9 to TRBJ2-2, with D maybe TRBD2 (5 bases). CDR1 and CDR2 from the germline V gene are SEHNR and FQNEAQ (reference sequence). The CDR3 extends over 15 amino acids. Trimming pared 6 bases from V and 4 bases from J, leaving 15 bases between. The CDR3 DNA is TGTGCCAGCAGAACTAGGTCTGGTAGCACCGGGGAGCTGTTTTTT. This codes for CASRTRSGSTGELFF.

CDR3 sequence reads: CATQGAGNTIYF. CDR3 DNA sequence: TGTGCCACCCAGGGAGCTGGAAACACCATATATTTT. The chain couples TRBV7-9 to TRBJ1-3; D is possibly TRBD1 (5 bases). The CDR3 is 12 residues long. Germline-derived CDR1 and CDR2 are SEHNR and FQNEAQ (reference sequence). V lost 10 bases, J lost 2 bases, and 9 bases lay in between.

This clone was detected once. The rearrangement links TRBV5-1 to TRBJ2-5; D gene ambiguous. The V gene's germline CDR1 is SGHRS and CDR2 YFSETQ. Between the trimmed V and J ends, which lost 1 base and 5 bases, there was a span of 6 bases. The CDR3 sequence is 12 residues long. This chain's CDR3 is CASSLRFETQYF. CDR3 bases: TGCGCCAGCAGCTTGAGGTTTGAGACCCAGTACTTC.

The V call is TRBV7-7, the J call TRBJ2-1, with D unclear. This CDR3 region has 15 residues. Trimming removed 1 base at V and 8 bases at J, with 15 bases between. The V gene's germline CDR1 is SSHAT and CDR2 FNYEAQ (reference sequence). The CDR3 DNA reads TGTGCCAGCAGCTTAGGTGATACGGGTTTCGATGAGCAGTTCTTC. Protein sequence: CASSLGDTGFDEQFF.

This CDR3 reads CSVGGGIIEEQYF. Written as DNA, the CDR3 is TGCAGCGTGGGGGGGGGCATAATAGAGGAGCAGTACTTC. The V call is TRBV29-1, the J call TRBJ2-7; D is perhaps TRBD2 (7 bases). The CDR3 runs to 13 residues. V lost 6 bases and J lost 7, with 19 bases in between. Per germline, CDR1 SQVTM and CDR2 ANQGSEA.

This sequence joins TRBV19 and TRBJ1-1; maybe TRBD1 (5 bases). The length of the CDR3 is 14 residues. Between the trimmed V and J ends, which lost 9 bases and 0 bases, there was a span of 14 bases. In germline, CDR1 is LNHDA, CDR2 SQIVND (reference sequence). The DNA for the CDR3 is TGTGCCAGCCAGTGGCAGGGACTGAACACTGAAGCTTTCTTT. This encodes CASQWQGLNTEAFF.

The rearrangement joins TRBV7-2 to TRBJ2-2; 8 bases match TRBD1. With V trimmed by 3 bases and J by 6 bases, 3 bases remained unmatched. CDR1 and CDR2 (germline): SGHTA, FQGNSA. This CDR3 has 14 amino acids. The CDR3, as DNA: TGTGCCAGCAGCTTCCAACAGGGGGCCGGGGAGCTGTTTTTT. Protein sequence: CASSFQQGAGELFF.

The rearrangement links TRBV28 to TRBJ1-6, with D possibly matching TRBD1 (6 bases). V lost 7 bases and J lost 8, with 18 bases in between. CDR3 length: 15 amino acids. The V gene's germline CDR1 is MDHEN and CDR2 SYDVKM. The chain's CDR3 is CASKTMVGGYSPLHF. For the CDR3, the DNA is TGTGCCAGCAAGACGATGGTAGGGGGTTATTCACCCCTCCACTTT.

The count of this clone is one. CDR3 nucleotides: TGTGCCAGCAGTAGCTTCAGGGGAGAAGAGACCCAGTACTTC. Its translation: CASSSFRGEETQYF. V usage is TRBV27 and J usage is TRBJ2-5, with D possibly TRBD1 on 6 matching bases. The germline V and J ends were trimmed by 5 bases and 3 bases, with 13 bases remaining between them. The germline V gene encodes CDR1 MNHEY and CDR2 SMNVEV (reference sequence). The CDR3 loop spans 14 amino acids.

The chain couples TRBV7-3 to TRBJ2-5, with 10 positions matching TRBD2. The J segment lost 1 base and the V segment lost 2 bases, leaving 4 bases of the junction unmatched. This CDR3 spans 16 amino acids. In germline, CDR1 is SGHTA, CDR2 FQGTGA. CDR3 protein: CASSLFLAGAQETQYF. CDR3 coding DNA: TGTGCCAGCAGCTTATTTCTAGCGGGGGCCCAAGAGACCCAGTACTTC.

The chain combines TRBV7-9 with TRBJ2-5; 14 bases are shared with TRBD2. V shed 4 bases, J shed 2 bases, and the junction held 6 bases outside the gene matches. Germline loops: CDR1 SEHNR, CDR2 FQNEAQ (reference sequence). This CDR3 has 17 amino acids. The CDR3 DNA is TGTGCCAGCAGCTCGAATCGACTAGCGGGAGGGCAAGAGACCCAGTACTTC. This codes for CASSSNRLAGGQETQYF.

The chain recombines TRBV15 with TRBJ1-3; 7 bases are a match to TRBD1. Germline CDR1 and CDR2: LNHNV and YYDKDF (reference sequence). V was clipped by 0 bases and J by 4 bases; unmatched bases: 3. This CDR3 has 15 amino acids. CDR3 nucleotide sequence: TGTGCCACCAGCAGAGACACAGGGGCCGGAAACACCATATATTTT. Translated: CATSRDTGAGNTIYF.

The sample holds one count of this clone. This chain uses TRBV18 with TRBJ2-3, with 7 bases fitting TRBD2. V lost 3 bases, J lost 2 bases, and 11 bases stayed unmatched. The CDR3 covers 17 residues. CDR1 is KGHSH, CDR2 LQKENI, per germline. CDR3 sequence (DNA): TGTGCCAGCTCACCCCGGGCGGGGGACTCAGACACAGATACGCAGTATTTT. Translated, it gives CASSPRAGDSDTDTQYF. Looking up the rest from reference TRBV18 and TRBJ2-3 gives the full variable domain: NAGVMQNPRHLVRRRGQEARLRCSPMKGHSHVYWYRQLPEEGLKFMVYLQKENIIDESGMPKERFSAEFPKEGPSILRIQQVVRGDSAAYFCASSPRAGDSDTDTQYFGPGTRLTVL.